This T cell receptor beta chain was profiled in a study of T-cell memory formation after mild COVID-19. Looking at the study overall: For the most part, TCR clusters were specific to one donor. Study results and limitations: Memory sampled before infection contained some responding clones, suggesting cross-reactive memory joined. CD4/CD8 balance held among clones contracting day 15 to 85, and later expanders leaned CD4+. CD4+ clones that contracted lay mainly in CM and EM; CD8+ ones lay in EMRA.

TCRdb re-derived calls from the 5' RACE reads in MiXCR, one entry per CDR3 protein. The data hold about 170,000 distinct CDR3 sequences, with approximately 12% observed a single time. This clonotype was recorded a few times. Its specificity is not known. The CDR3 is 13 amino acids. V lost 3 bases and J 7 bases, leaving 12 bases between the germline ends. The germline V gene has CDR1 SGHTA and CDR2 FQGTGA. The sequenced material came from PBMCs or a T cell subset sorted from them (not recorded which). The rearrangement uses TRBV7-3 and TRBJ2-5; no definite D call. This clonotype was obtained from a man between 18 and 35 years old who had mild COVID-19 (a few samples of this study predate the infection). Cell type and time point are not known. The CDR3 region is CASSFDLMGTQYF. CDR3 coding DNA: TGTGCCAGCAGCTTCGATTTGATGGGGACCCAGTACTTC.